The 19 T cell receptor beta chains below come from one sample, sequenced in a study of T cells in Graves' hyperthyroidism and ophthalmopathy. TCR beta CDR3 regions were amplified from RNA transcripts. Carried out on the TCR CDR3, a first-round RT-PCR used the HTBI primer set. Each CDR3 protein is one row after TCRdb ran MiXCR on the multiplex PCR reads. This sample has 700,000 to 850,000 distinct CDR3 sequences, with 35% found just once. The specimen was blood. These receptors were collected from a woman in her thirties or forties with Graves' hyperthyroidism.

The chain links TRBV4-2 to TRBJ2-5; maybe TRBD2 (6 bases). The germline V gene has CDR1 LGHNA and CDR2 YNFKEQ. There are 15 residues in the CDR3. Trimming removed 0 bases at V and 7 bases at J, with 15 bases between. Here the CDR3 reads CASSQDTGIGGTQYF. As DNA, the CDR3 is TGTGCCAGCAGCCAAGATACGGGGATCGGGGGGACCCAGTACTTC.

This chain links TRBV5-1 with TRBJ2-7; TRBD2 matches at 9 bases. The J segment lost 5 bases and the V segment lost 6 bases, leaving 9 bases of the junction unmatched. Per the germline V gene, CDR1 is SGHRS and CDR2 is YFSETQ. This CDR3 comprises 14 residues. The CDR3 protein is CASTTLGTSNEQYF. CDR3 sequence (DNA): TGCGCCAGCACGACCCTGGGGACTAGCAACGAGCAGTACTTC.

There are many counts of this clonotype. The chain is built from TRBV7-7 and TRBJ1-6; D might be TRBD1 (5 bases). Germline loops: CDR1 SSHAT, CDR2 FNYEAQ (reference sequence). The CDR3 is made up of 13 amino acids. CDR3 sequence reads: CASGRDDNSPLHF. In nucleotides, the CDR3 is TGTGCTAGCGGACGGGACGATAATTCACCCCTCCACTTT.

The V gene is TRBV11-2, the J gene TRBJ1-3, with TRBD1 matching over 8 bases. The CDR3 spans 19 residues. V lost 6 bases, J lost 0 bases, and 16 bases stayed unmatched. CDR1 and CDR2 (germline): SGHAT, FQNNGV. DNA of the CDR3: TGTGCCAGCAGTACCCGGGACAGGCGAGCCTGGAGCTCTGGAAACACCATATATTTT. Protein: CASSTRDRRAWSSGNTIYF.

This clonotype was detected only once. A much more abundant neighbour one base away suggests this may be a read error. CDR3 sequence (DNA): TGTGCCTGCAGCTTACCCTATAGGGTTGGTCAAGAGACCCAGTACTTC. Its translation is CACSLPYRVGQETQYF. The V call is TRBV7-2, the J call TRBJ2-5; D unresolved. This CDR3 spans 16 amino acids. Germline V gene data show CDR1 as SGHTA and CDR2 as FQGNSA.

Many counts were recorded for this clonotype. V and J are TRBV7-9 and TRBJ2-7; 7 bases map to TRBD2. Germline V gives CDR1 SEHNR, CDR2 FQNEAQ (reference sequence). V lost 5 bases, J lost 2 bases, and 9 bases stayed unmatched. The CDR3 consists of 15 residues. The CDR3 region is CASSRGRDYTYEQYF. The CDR3 nucleotides read TGTGCCAGCAGCAGAGGCCGGGACTACACCTACGAGCAGTACTTC.

The chain couples TRBV10-3 to TRBJ2-7; perhaps TRBD1 as D (5 bases). Trimming removed 9 bases from V and 0 bases from J, with 12 bases in between. This CDR3 spans 13 amino acids. Germline values: CDR1 ENHRY, CDR2 SYGVKD. CDR3 DNA: TGTGCCATTAATGACAGACCCTCCTACGAGCAGTACTTC. Translated, it gives CAINDRPSYEQYF.

This clonotype was seen only a few times. V and J are TRBV10-3 and TRBJ2-3; no reliable D call. The CDR3 spans 15 residues. The germline gives CDR1 ENHRY, CDR2 SYGVKD. With 6 bases removed from V and 0 bases from J, the gap between germline ends came to 13 bases. The DNA for the CDR3 is TGTGCCATCAGCCGATCCATCTCTAGCACAGATACGCAGTATTTT. Encoded protein: CAISRSISSTDTQYF.

This rearrangement joins TRBV27 to TRBJ1-6, with no clear D. The CDR3 spans 14 residues. Trimming took off 4 bases at V and 7 bases at J, with 11 bases between the two ends. Germline lookup yields CDR1 MNHEY and CDR2 SMNVEV (reference sequence). In DNA, the CDR3 is TGTGCCAGCAGTTCCCTTCAGCCCAATTCACCCCTCCACTTT. Translating gives CASSSLQPNSPLHF.

Note on this clonotype: The junction and the germline gene differ at one end; a read error may be behind it. The chain uses TRBV10-3 and TRBJ1-1; D uncertain. CDR1 is ENHRY, CDR2 SYGVKD, per germline. CDR3 length: 18 amino acids. This CDR3 is CASSYSTPPGALNTEAFF. The CDR3 bases are TGTGCCAGCAGTTACTCGACACCGCCGGGAGCTCTAAACACTGAAGCTTTCTTT.

There are many counts of this clonotype. This chain connects TRBV5-1 to TRBJ1-2; no firm D call. Deletions cut 4 bases from V and 6 bases from J, with 19 bases between. Germline CDR1 and CDR2: SGHRS and YFSETQ. CDR3 length: 15 amino acids. The CDR3 is CASSLTLLDGHGYTF. CDR3 nucleotide sequence: TGCGCCAGCAGCCTGACTTTACTTGATGGTCATGGCTACACCTTC.

This chain connects TRBV6-5 to TRBJ1-1, with D possibly TRBD1 on 5 matching bases. Trimming took 5 bases from V and 3 from J, leaving 13 bases between them. Germline CDR1 is MNHEY and CDR2 is SVGAGI. The CDR3 loop spans 14 amino acids. CDR3 in DNA: TGTGCCAGCAGTGATATCGGGGGTGACACTGAAGCTTTCTTT. Its protein product is CASSDIGGDTEAFF.

The chain joins TRBV10-3 to TRBJ1-2; D not resolved. Per the germline V gene, CDR1 is ENHRY and CDR2 is SYGVKD. Trimming shortened V by 4 bases and J by 7 bases, and 4 bases separated the two germline ends. This CDR3 is built from 10 residues. The CDR3 DNA follows: TGTGCCATCAGTGGTGGTGGCTACACCTTC. Translated: CAISGGGYTF.

This clonotype was seen ten or more times. V gene TRBV19 combines with J gene TRBJ1-1; D is ambiguous. This CDR3 has 12 amino acids. Germline V gene data show CDR1 as LNHDA and CDR2 as SQIVND (reference sequence). V was clipped by 1 base and J by 5 bases, with 5 bases between them. The CDR3 loop reads CASSIGVTEAFF. The CDR3 bases are TGTGCCAGTAGTATAGGAGTAACTGAAGCTTTCTTT.

There are a few counts of this clonotype. The J gene is TRBJ1-5, the V gene TRBV11-2, with D possibly matching TRBD1 (5 bases). The CDR3 sequence is 16 residues long. V dropped 0 bases and J dropped 11 bases, with 20 bases sitting between them. CDR1 is SGHAT and CDR2 is FQNNGV in the germline V gene. The CDR3 loop reads CASSLDSTSGGKAQHF. The CDR3, as DNA: TGTGCCAGCAGCTTAGATAGTACTTCGGGGGGTAAAGCCCAGCATTTT.

The chain combines TRBV6-2 or TRBV6-3 with TRBJ2-5, with D perhaps being TRBD1 or TRBD2 (5 bases each). The ends were cut back, 4 bases at V and 8 bases at J, with 8 bases in the middle. This CDR3 has 11 residues. Germline V gene data show CDR1 as MNHEY and CDR2 as SVGEGT. The CDR3 region has the DNA TGTGCCAGCAGTTCAGGGAGTACCCAGTACTTC. It yields the protein CASSSGSTQYF.

This chain connects TRBV28 to TRBJ2-5; TRBD2 is a possible D gene (5 bases). CDR3 length: 13 residues. The V end lost 8 bases, the J end lost 0 bases, and 10 bases lay between the germline ends. The germline V gene has CDR1 MDHEN and CDR2 SYDVKM. The CDR3 here is CASLSGYQETQYF. The DNA of the CDR3 is TGTGCCAGCCTAAGCGGTTACCAAGAGACCCAGTACTTC.

This clonotype appeared a few times. This chain connects TRBV14 to TRBJ1-1, with 8 bases lining up with TRBD1. Germline trimming cut 1 base from V and 8 bases from J; bases unmatched to any gene: 6. Germline V CDR1 and CDR2: SGHDN, FVKESK. The CDR3 covers 14 residues. The CDR3 region is CASSQVGQGPEAFF. As DNA, the CDR3 is TGTGCCAGCAGCCAAGTAGGACAGGGTCCCGAAGCTTTCTTT.

The J gene is TRBJ2-3, the V gene TRBV7-2, with TRBD2 identical over 9 bases. There are 14 residues in the CDR3. Germline CDR1 SGHTA, CDR2 FQGNSA. Trimming removed 5 bases from V and 6 bases from J; junction bases left unmatched: 6. The CDR3 DNA reads TGTGCCAGCAGCCGCCTAGCGGGGAGGGATACGCAGTATTTT. Its protein product is CASSRLAGRDTQYF.